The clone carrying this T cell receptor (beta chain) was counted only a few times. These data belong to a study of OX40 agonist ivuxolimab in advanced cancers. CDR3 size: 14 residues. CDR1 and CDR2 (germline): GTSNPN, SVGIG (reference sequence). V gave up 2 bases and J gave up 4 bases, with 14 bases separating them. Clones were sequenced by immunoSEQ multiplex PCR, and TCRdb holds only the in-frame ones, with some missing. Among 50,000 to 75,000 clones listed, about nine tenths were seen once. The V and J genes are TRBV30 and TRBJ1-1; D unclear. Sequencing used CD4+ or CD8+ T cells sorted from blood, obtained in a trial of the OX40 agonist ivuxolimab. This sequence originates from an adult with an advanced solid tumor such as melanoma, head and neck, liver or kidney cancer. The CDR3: CAWSISTGATEAFF. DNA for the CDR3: TGTGCCTGGAGTATATCGACTGGAGCCACTGAAGCTTTCTTT.